Following are 23 T cell receptor beta chains from one sample sequenced in a study of cytomegalovirus exposure and HLA in healthy donors. The PCR was carried out with 60 Vbeta primers and 13 Jbeta primers. Sequencing was performed with immunoSEQ multiplex PCR; in TCRdb, only in-frame clones are kept and a portion is missing. The data contain 150,000 or so clones, roughly 80% of them singletons. The source material was PBMCs. Every receptor here comes from a male donor in good health and CMV-seropositive.

This chain uses TRBV27 with TRBJ1-2; D perhaps matches TRBD1 (5 bases). The CDR3 extends over 13 amino acids. Trimming took 3 bases from V and 3 from J, leaving 8 bases between them. Germline CDR1 reads MNHEY; CDR2 reads SMNVEV (reference sequence). The CDR3 DNA is TGTGCCAGCAGTTTGGGGGGATACTATGGCTACACCTTC. Encoded protein: CASSLGGYYGYTF.

V is TRBV2 and J is TRBJ2-5; 7 bases match TRBD1. The CDR3 is 14 amino acids. Germline-derived CDR1 and CDR2 are SNHLY and FYNNEI. Trimming took 6 bases from V and 4 from J; bases not matched to a gene: 8. In DNA form, the CDR3 reads TGTGCCAGCAGAGATTTACAGGGGCGAGAGACCCAGTACTTC. Encoded protein: CASRDLQGRETQYF. The entire variable domain, with the rest obtained from reference TRBV2 and TRBJ2-5, is as follows: EPEVTQTPSHQVTQMGQEVILRCVPISNHLYFYWYRQILGQKVEFLVSFYNNEISEKSEIFDDQFSVERPDGSNFTLKIRSTKLEDSAMYFCASRDLQGRETQYFGPGTRLLVL.

As DNA, the CDR3 is TGTGCCAGCAGTGAAGCCACCCAAGGGCAGGGAAGCTTCTTT. This encodes CASSEATQGQGSFF. V gene TRBV6-1 combines with J gene TRBJ1-1; weak D call: TRBD1 (5 bases). CDR1 and CDR2 (germline): MNHNS, SASEGT. This CDR3 region has 14 residues. V lost 0 bases, J lost 14 bases, and 19 bases lay in between.

The rearrangement joins TRBV5-8 to TRBJ1-1; 7 bases agree with TRBD1. Germline CDR1 reads SGHTS; CDR2 reads YDEGEE. Trimming cost V 2 bases and J 2 bases; bases outside gene matches: 9. The CDR3 loop spans 16 amino acids. The CDR3 region is CASSLRTGAFNTEAFF. For the CDR3, the DNA is TGTGCCAGCAGCTTAAGAACAGGGGCTTTTAACACTGAAGCTTTCTTT.

The chain recombines TRBV19 with TRBJ1-1; 7 bases are shared with TRBD1. The CDR3 runs to 14 residues. The germline V gene encodes CDR1 LNHDA and CDR2 SQIVND (reference sequence). The V and J ends lost 7 bases and 5 bases, in that order; junction bases with no gene match: 10. This chain's CDR3 is CASTPTGIMTEAFF. DNA for the CDR3: TGTGCCAGTACCCCGACAGGGATTATGACTGAAGCTTTCTTT.

The genes are TRBV5-1 and TRBJ2-7; possibly TRBD2 for D (6 bases). The ends were cut back, 1 base at V and 7 bases at J, with 12 bases in the middle. Germline assignment: CDR1 SGHRS and CDR2 YFSETQ. This CDR3 is 13 amino acids long. The CDR3 DNA follows: TGCGCCAGCAGCTTGACGGGAGACCGGGAGCAGTACTTC. This sequence encodes CASSLTGDREQYF.

CDR3: CASSSQLASGNNEQFF. The CDR3 nucleotides are TGTGCCAGCAGTTCACAGTTGGCTAGCGGTAACAATGAGCAGTTCTTC. V is TRBV7-9 and J is TRBJ2-1; 7 positions agree with TRBD2. V was pared by 6 bases and J by 5 bases, with 13 bases of the junction left unmatched. CDR3 length: 16 residues. CDR1 and CDR2 from the germline V gene are SEHNR and FQNEAQ (reference sequence).

The chain has TRBV11-2 and TRBJ2-3; the D gene is possibly TRBD2 (7 bases). Germline CDR1 reads SGHAT; CDR2 reads FQNNGV. V shed 0 bases and J shed 5 bases, with 18 bases lying between them. The CDR3 totals 17 residues. The CDR3 spells CASSLERGGYGGDTQYF. CDR3 coding DNA: TGTGCCAGCAGCTTAGAAAGGGGGGGCTACGGTGGAGATACGCAGTATTTT.

V and J are TRBV19 and TRBJ1-6; D is uncertain. The CDR3 runs 12 residues. Trimming pared 2 bases from V and 10 bases from J, leaving 6 bases between. The germline CDR1 and CDR2 sequences are LNHDA and SQIVND (reference sequence). CDR3 residues: CASSILSSPLHF. The CDR3 nucleotides are TGTGCCAGTAGTATACTGTCGTCACCCCTCCACTTT.

This clone has just one count. The J gene is TRBJ2-3, the V gene TRBV6-5; no clear D. Germline V gene data show CDR1 as MNHEY and CDR2 as SVGAGI. V lost 6 bases, J lost 0 bases, and 7 bases lay in between. The CDR3 sequence is 13 residues long. The CDR3 nucleotides are TGTGCCAGCAGGCCCAGTAGCACAGATACGCAGTATTTT. The encoded protein is CASRPSSTDTQYF.

The CDR3 sequence: CASRPRDRAHEQYF. CDR3 bases: TGTGCCAGCAGACCCCGGGACAGGGCGCACGAGCAGTACTTC. The J gene is TRBJ2-7, the V gene TRBV5-4, with 9 nucleotides matching TRBD1. Germline lookup yields CDR1 SGHNT and CDR2 YYREEE (reference sequence). This CDR3 has 14 residues. Losses at the gene ends were 5 bases for V and 5 bases for J; bases not matched to a gene: 8.

V and J are TRBV6-4 and TRBJ2-1, with 10 bases matching TRBD2. Germline loops: CDR1 MRHNA, CDR2 SNTAGT. V was clipped by 5 bases and J by 8 bases; unmatched bases: 9. The CDR3 length is 15 residues. The CDR3 is CASSSRAGGRDEQFF. CDR3 nucleotides: TGTGCCAGCAGTTCCAGAGCGGGGGGGCGGGATGAGCAGTTCTTC.

For the CDR3, the DNA is TGCAGCGCCCAGATAGCGGGAGGCTTGGCCTACAATGAGCAGTTCTTC. Protein product: CSAQIAGGLAYNEQFF. This chain uses TRBV29-1 with TRBJ2-1, with 10 bases that match TRBD2. CDR1 and CDR2 (germline): SQVTM, ANQGSEA. Unmatched junction bases numbered 11, after V lost 7 bases and J lost 2 bases. The CDR3 is made up of 16 amino acids.

This clone was seen a single time. The chain carries TRBV11-3 and TRBJ2-7, with 9 bases matching TRBD1. V lost 5 bases to trimming and J lost 3 bases; unmatched junction nucleotides: 2. Germline V gives CDR1 SGHNT, CDR2 YENEEA. The CDR3 consists of 13 residues. The chain's CDR3 is CASSRDRDYEQYF. The CDR3 DNA reads TGTGCCAGCAGCCGGGACAGGGACTACGAGCAGTACTTC.

This clone has more than one count but fewer than ten. The J gene is TRBJ1-3, the V gene TRBV21-1. TRBV21-1 corresponds to a pseudogene. The CDR3 is made up of 16 amino acids. This CDR3 reads CASSKGNGVSGNTIYF. DNA of the CDR3: TGTGCCAGCAGCAAAGGAAACGGGGTCTCTGGAAACACCATATATTTT.

This chain links TRBV6-1 with TRBJ2-7; possibly TRBD1 for D (6 bases). The CDR3 length is 13 residues. V was cut by 6 bases and J by 9 bases, with 18 bases left in between. The V gene's germline CDR1 is MNHNS and CDR2 SASEGT. CDR3 region: CASSPRYRDGQYF. For the CDR3, the DNA is TGTGCCAGCAGCCCACGATACAGGGACGGGCAGTACTTC.

This clone has a handful of counts. This rearrangement joins TRBV11-2 to TRBJ2-7; possible D gene TRBD1, 6 bases. The CDR3 extends over 15 amino acids. Per the germline V gene, CDR1 is SGHAT and CDR2 is FQNNGV. The ends were cut back, 2 bases at V and 6 bases at J, with 17 bases in the middle. The DNA for the CDR3 is TGTGCCAGCAGCTTACCTTGGGGGCTTCGGGGCGAGCAGTACTTC. Residues: CASSLPWGLRGEQYF.

The rearrangement links TRBV29-1 to TRBJ1-4; D unresolved. In germline, CDR1 is SQVTM, CDR2 ANQGSEA. V gave up 8 bases and J gave up 5 bases, with 12 bases separating them. The CDR3 spans 12 residues. Written as DNA, the CDR3 is TGCAGCATGCGGACTTCGAATGAAAAACTGTTTTTT. It codes for CSMRTSNEKLFF.

The J gene is TRBJ2-5, the V gene TRBV7-7; 9 positions agree with TRBD2. Unmatched junction bases numbered 5, after V lost 1 base and J lost 5 bases. The CDR3 has 15 residues. Germline V gene lookup returns CDR1 SSHAT and CDR2 FNYEAQ (reference sequence). CDR3 DNA: TGTGCCAGCAGCTTAGTTAGCGGGAGTAGTGAGACCCAGTACTTC. Translation gives CASSLVSGSSETQYF.

J is TRBJ1-1 and V is TRBV29-1; D possibly corresponds to TRBD1 (5 bases). Between the trimmed V and J ends, which lost 4 bases and 1 base, there was a span of 10 bases. The CDR3 consists of 13 residues. Germline CDR1 and CDR2: SQVTM and ANQGSEA. CDR3 region: CSVAGDRNTEAFF. The CDR3 nucleotides are TGCAGCGTTGCGGGGGATCGGAACACTGAAGCTTTCTTT.

The genes are TRBV15 and TRBJ1-3; D gene unclear. This CDR3 has 17 amino acids. The ends were cut back, 1 base at V and 3 bases at J, with 16 bases in the middle. CDR1 and CDR2 from the germline V gene are LNHNV and YYDKDF (reference sequence). The CDR3 DNA follows: TGTGCCACCAGCAGAGTAGGACTCGACATTTTTGGAAACACCATATATTTT. This translates into CATSRVGLDIFGNTIYF.

This chain links TRBV28 with TRBJ1-1, with D uncertain. V was trimmed by 0 bases and J by 0 bases, leaving 5 bases between them. Germline lookup yields CDR1 MDHEN and CDR2 SYDVKM. This CDR3 has 14 residues. CDR3 in amino acids: CASSLWSMNTEAFF. The CDR3 coding sequence is TGTGCCAGCAGTTTATGGAGCATGAACACTGAAGCTTTCTTT.

V is TRBV30 and J is TRBJ1-2; the match to TRBD1 covers 7 bases. Germline loops: CDR1 GTSNPN, CDR2 SVGIG (reference sequence). This CDR3 region has 14 residues. Trimming took 1 base from V and 5 from J; bases not matched to a gene: 7. CDR3 region: CAWSDAGGFYGYTF. The CDR3 bases are TGTGCCTGGAGTGACGCAGGGGGATTTTATGGCTACACCTTC.